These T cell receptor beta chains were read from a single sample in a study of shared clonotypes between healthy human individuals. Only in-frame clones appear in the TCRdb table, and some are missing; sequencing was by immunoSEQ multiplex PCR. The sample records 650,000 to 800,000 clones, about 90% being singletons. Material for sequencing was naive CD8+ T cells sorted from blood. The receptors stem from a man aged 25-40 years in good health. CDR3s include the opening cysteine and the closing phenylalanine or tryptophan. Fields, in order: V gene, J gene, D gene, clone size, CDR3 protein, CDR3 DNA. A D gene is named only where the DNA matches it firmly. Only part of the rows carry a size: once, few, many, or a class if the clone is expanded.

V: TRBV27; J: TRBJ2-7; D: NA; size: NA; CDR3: CASSPTAGYEQYF; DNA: TGTGCCAGCAGTCCTACGGCCGGCTACGAGCAGTACTTC
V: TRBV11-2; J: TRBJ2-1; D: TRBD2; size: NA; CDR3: CASSLEAGVEQFF; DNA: TGTGCCAGCAGCTTAGAAGCGGGAGTTGAGCAGTTCTTC
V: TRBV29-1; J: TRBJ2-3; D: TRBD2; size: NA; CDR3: CSVAGTSGRPDTQYF; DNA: TGCAGCGTTGCCGGGACTAGCGGGAGACCAGATACGCAGTATTTT
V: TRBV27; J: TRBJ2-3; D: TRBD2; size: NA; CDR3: CASLGTATTSGRAYTQYF; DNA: TGTGCCAGCCTTGGAACCGCCACAACTAGCGGGAGGGCGTATACGCAGTATTTT
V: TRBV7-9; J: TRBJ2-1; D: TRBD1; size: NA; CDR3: CASSPDRASYNEQFF; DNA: TGTGCCAGCAGCCCGGACAGGGCATCCTACAATGAGCAGTTCTTC
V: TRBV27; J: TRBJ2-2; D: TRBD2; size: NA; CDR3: CASSELAGGNTGELFF; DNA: TGTGCCAGCAGTGAACTAGCGGGAGGGAACACCGGGGAGCTGTTTTTT
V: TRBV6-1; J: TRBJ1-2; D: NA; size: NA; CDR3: CASSKTPKGNYGYTF; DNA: TGTGCCAGCAGTAAGACCCCCAAGGGCAACTATGGCTACACCTTC
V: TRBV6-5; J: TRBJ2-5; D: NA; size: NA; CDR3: CASSYSSLGIGETQYF; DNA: TGTGCCAGCAGTTACTCGAGTCTCGGGATTGGGGAGACCCAGTACTTC
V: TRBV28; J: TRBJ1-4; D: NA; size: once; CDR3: CASSRERVTKLFF; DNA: TGTGCCAGCAGTCGGGAGAGGGTGACCAAACTGTTTTTT
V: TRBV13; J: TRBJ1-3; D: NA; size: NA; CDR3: CASSPGTGNTIYF; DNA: TGTGCCAGCAGCCCAGGGACGGGAAACACCATATATTTT
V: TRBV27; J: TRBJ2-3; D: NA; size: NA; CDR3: CASSFGRGGTDTQYF; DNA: TGTGCCAGCAGTTTCGGGAGAGGGGGCACAGATACGCAGTATTTT
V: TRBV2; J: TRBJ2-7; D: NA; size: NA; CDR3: CASLGRYEQYF; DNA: TGTGCCAGCCTGGGGCGATACGAGCAGTACTTC
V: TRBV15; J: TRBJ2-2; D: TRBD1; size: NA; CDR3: CATSRSDRYTGELFF; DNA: TGTGCCACCAGCAGATCGGACAGGTACACCGGGGAGCTGTTTTTT
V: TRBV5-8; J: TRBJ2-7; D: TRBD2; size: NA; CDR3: CASSFYYSIAGGGYEQYF; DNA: TGTGCCAGCAGCTTCTATTACTCTATAGCGGGAGGAGGCTACGAGCAGTACTTC
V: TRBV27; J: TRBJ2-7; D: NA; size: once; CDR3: CASSLKGYTYEQYF; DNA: TGTGCCAGCAGTTTAAAGGGATATACCTACGAGCAGTACTTC
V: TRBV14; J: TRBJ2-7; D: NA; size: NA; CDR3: CASSQGAGPSIYEQYF; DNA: TGTGCCAGCAGCCAAGGGGCGGGACCCAGTATCTACGAGCAGTACTTC
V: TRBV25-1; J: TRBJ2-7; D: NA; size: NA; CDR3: CASSGRTVPYEQYF; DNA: TGTGCCAGCAGTGGACGGACTGTGCCCTACGAGCAGTACTTC
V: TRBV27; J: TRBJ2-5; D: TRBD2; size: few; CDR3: CASSLFPSGGWTQYF; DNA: TGTGCCAGCAGTTTATTTCCCAGCGGGGGGTGGACCCAGTACTTC